A single sample is the source of the 9 T cell receptor beta chains below, sequenced in a study of T cell responses to AZD1222 COVID-19 vaccine. This table comes from immunoSEQ multiplex PCR, and its TCRdb copy is limited to in-frame clones, with some not included. The sample has about 110,000 clones, roughly nine tenths seen once. Sequencing was performed on peripheral blood, taken on day 0 of AZD1222 vaccination. The receptors here all came from an adult in good health.

The chain couples TRBV10-1 to TRBJ2-5; D might be TRBD1 or TRBD2, each matching 5 bases. The CDR3 has 15 amino acids. V lost 2 bases and J 0 bases, leaving 10 bases between the germline ends. The germline V gene has CDR1 WNHNN and CDR2 SYGVQD (reference sequence). DNA for the CDR3: TGCGCCAGCAGTGAGGGGGACCTATACCAAGAGACCCAGTACTTC. Its translation: CASSEGDLYQETQYF.

V is TRBV10-3 and J is TRBJ1-5; no definite D call. With 1 base removed from V and 4 bases from J, the gap between germline ends came to 8 bases. The germline CDR1 and CDR2 sequences are ENHRY and SYGVKD. The CDR3 spans 14 residues. For the CDR3, the DNA is TGTGCCATCAGTGAGTGGGGTGGTAATCAGCCCCAGCATTTT. It specifies CAISEWGGNQPQHF.

The chain has TRBV18 and TRBJ1-2; D may be TRBD1 (5 bases). The germline V and J ends were trimmed by 3 bases and 7 bases, with 15 bases remaining between them. This CDR3 is built from 14 residues. The germline gives CDR1 KGHSH, CDR2 LQKENI. The CDR3 protein is CASSPTGRDSGYTF. CDR3 coding DNA: TGTGCCAGCTCACCCACCGGCAGGGATTCTGGCTACACCTTC.

V gene TRBV28 combines with J gene TRBJ2-1, with 7 bases fitting TRBD1. V lost 9 bases, J lost 0 bases, and 11 bases stayed unmatched. From germline, CDR1 is MDHEN and CDR2 SYDVKM. The CDR3 covers 16 residues. CDR3 protein: CASQAPGQSSYNEQFF. The CDR3 DNA is TGTGCCAGTCAAGCTCCGGGACAGAGCTCCTACAATGAGCAGTTCTTC.

The chain recombines TRBV6-5 with TRBJ1-5; 9 positions agree with TRBD1. V dropped 7 bases and J dropped 2; count of bases not matched to a gene: 6. The germline V gene encodes CDR1 MNHEY and CDR2 SVGAGI. CDR3 size: 15 residues. The CDR3 spells CASTSDRGGNQPQHF. DNA for the CDR3: TGTGCCAGCACCTCGGACAGGGGAGGCAATCAGCCCCAGCATTTT.

V gene TRBV30 combines with J gene TRBJ1-2; perhaps TRBD1 as D (5 bases). The CDR3 runs 11 residues. Trimming removed 7 bases at V and 4 bases at J, with 10 bases between. Germline V gene sequence: CDR1 GTSNPN, CDR2 SVGIG (reference sequence). The chain's CDR3 is CALTVFYGYTF. Here the CDR3 DNA reads TGTGCCTTGACAGTTTTCTATGGCTACACCTTC.

The gene calls are TRBV6-5 and TRBJ1-2, with 11 positions matching TRBD1. V gave up 4 bases and J gave up 4 bases; unmatched junction bases: 8. The CDR3 runs 16 residues. Germline assignment: CDR1 MNHEY and CDR2 SVGAGI. In nucleotides, the CDR3 is TGTGCCAGCAGTTCCCGGGACAGGGGGTTTGGCTATGGCTACACCTTC. Protein sequence: CASSSRDRGFGYGYTF.

As to this clone: The junction differs from germline at one of its ends, possibly a read error. The chain employs TRBV11-2 and TRBJ1-2; D is perhaps TRBD1 (5 bases). Germline V gene data show CDR1 as SGHAT and CDR2 as FQNNGV. The CDR3 is made up of 14 amino acids. The CDR3 region is CASSLGRTSPLAAF. CDR3 nucleotide sequence: TGTGCCAGCAGCTTAGGCAGGACAAGCCCCTTAGCAGCCTTC.

The chain couples TRBV30 to TRBJ1-6; unclear D gene. V was shortened by 4 bases and J by 15 bases, with 16 bases between the two germline ends. CDR3 size: 12 residues. Per the germline V gene, CDR1 is GTSNPN and CDR2 is SVGIG (reference sequence). CDR3 region: CAWTGSGDLLHF. DNA of the CDR3: TGTGCCTGGACTGGGTCCGGAGATCTCCTCCACTTT.